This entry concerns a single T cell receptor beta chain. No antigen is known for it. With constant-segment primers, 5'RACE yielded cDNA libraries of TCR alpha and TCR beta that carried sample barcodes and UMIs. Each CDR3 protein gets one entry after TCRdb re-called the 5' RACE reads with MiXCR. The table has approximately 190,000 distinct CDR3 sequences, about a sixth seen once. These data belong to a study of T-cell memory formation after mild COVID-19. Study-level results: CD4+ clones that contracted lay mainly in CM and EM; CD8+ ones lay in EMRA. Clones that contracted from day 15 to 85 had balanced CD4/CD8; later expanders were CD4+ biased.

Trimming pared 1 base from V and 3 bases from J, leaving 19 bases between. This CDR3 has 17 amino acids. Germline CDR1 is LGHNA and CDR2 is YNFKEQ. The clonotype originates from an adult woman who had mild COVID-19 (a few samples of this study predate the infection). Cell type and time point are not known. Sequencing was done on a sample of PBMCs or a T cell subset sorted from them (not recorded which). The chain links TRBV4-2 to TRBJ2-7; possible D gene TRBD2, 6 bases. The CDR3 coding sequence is TGTGCCAGCAGCCAAGGAGTAGCCGGAACTAGCCTCTACGAGCAGTACTTC. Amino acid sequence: CASSQGVAGTSLYEQYF.